These T cell receptor beta chains were read from a single sample in a study of CD8 T cells in Susac syndrome. One entry per CDR3 protein, called by TCRdb with MiXCR from the immunoSEQ multiplex PCR reads. The table lists fewer than 200,000 distinct CDR3 sequences, roughly 94% of them singletons, with roughly 0.12% in the top ten. The material sequenced was CD4+ T cells from PBMCs. The source of these receptors is a human donor with Susac syndrome. Both conserved end residues are part of each CDR3. D genes are given only for firm matches. Size is omitted from some rows. Given values are once, few, many or a class for expanded clones.

TRBJ1-5,TRBV12-3/TRBV12-4,TRBD1,.,TGTGCCAGCAGTGGACAGGCCACGAGCAATCAGCCCCAGCATTTT,CASSGQATSNQPQHF
TRBJ2-5,TRBV5-6,TRBD2,.,TGTGCCAGCAGCTCCGCGGGGGATGAGTACCAAGAGACCCAGTACTTC,CASSSAGDEYQETQYF
TRBJ2-2,TRBV20-1,.,once,TGCAGTGCCGGGGAAAACACCGGGGAGCTGTTTTTT,CSAGENTGELFF
TRBJ2-2,TRBV4-2,.,.,TGTGCCAGCAGCCAAGATGTTCGGGCCGGGGAGCTGTTTTTT,CASSQDVRAGELFF
TRBJ2-3,TRBV10-3,.,.,TGTGCCATCAGTGAACAATTATCGGATACGCAGTATTTT,CAISEQLSDTQYF
TRBJ2-3,TRBV25-1,.,.,TGTGCCAGCGGGCTTACCCGGGGACCTAGCACAGATACGCAGTATTTT,CASGLTRGPSTDTQYF
TRBJ1-2,TRBV12-3/TRBV12-4,.,.,TGTGCCAGCAGTTATAGACAGTCCTATGGCTACACCTTC,CASSYRQSYGYTF
TRBJ2-7,TRBV2,.,.,TGTGCCAGCAGTACAAGGAGGAGCGAGCAGTACTTC,CASSTRRSEQYF
TRBJ2-6,TRBV12-3/TRBV12-4,TRBD1,.,TGTGCCAGCAGCACCTTTTACCGGGACAGGGAGTCCTCTGGGGCCAACGTCCTGACTTTC,CASSTFYRDRESSGANVLTF
TRBJ2-7,TRBV6-6,.,.,TGTGCCAGCAGACCCACCGGGACGCAGCAATCCTACGAGCAGTACTTC,CASRPTGTQQSYEQYF
TRBJ1-1,TRBV3-1,.,.,TGTGCCAGCAACCAAGGGAAAATGAACACTGAAGCTTTCTTT,CASNQGKMNTEAFF
TRBJ1-1,TRBV11-3,.,.,TGTGCCAGCAGCTTTGCTGGGGTTGGCACTGAAGCTTTCTTT,CASSFAGVGTEAFF
TRBJ1-1,TRBV29-1,.,.,TGCAGCGTTGAAGGACAAACGAACACTGAAGCTTTCTTT,CSVEGQTNTEAFF
TRBJ1-2,TRBV6-5,.,.,TGTGCCAGCAGTTATGGCGGGATCCCCTATGGCTACACCTTC,CASSYGGIPYGYTF
TRBJ1-3,TRBV3-1,.,.,TGTGCCAGCAGCCAAGGGGCGGCCCAAAGCAACACCATATATTTT,CASSQGAAQSNTIYF
TRBJ2-5,TRBV6-5,.,.,TGTGCCAGCAGTTTATTCCCCCAAGAGACCCAGTACTTC,CASSLFPQETQYF
TRBJ1-4,TRBV21-1,.,.,TGTGCCAGCAGCAAAGAGGATGAAAAACTGTTTTTT,CASSKEDEKLFF
TRBJ1-2,TRBV19,TRBD1,.,TGTGCCAGTAGTGATGCAGGGGGCAACTATGGCTACACCTTC,CASSDAGGNYGYTF
TRBJ2-1,TRBV9,.,.,TGTGCCAGCAGCGCAGACTTTCCGAGCTCCTACAATGAGCAGTTCTTC,CASSADFPSSYNEQFF
TRBJ1-2,TRBV20-1,.,few,TGCAGTGCTAGAGACGTTCGAGGGGGTTACGGCTACACCTTC,CSARDVRGGYGYTF
TRBJ2-5,TRBV24-1,.,.,TGTGCCACCGGGGACCAAGAGACCCAGTACTTC,CATGDQETQYF
TRBJ2-5,TRBV5-1,.,.,TGCGCCAGCAGCTTTTCTCCCCAAGAGACCCAGTACTTC,CASSFSPQETQYF
TRBJ1-1,TRBV12-3/TRBV12-4,.,.,TGTGCCAGCAGCGATTACGGATCGTTGCACATGAACACTGAAGCTTTCTTT,CASSDYGSLHMNTEAFF
TRBJ2-7,TRBV6-5,.,.,TGTGCCAGCAGTTCCGGCTTCACAGGACGATGGCAGTACTTC,CASSSGFTGRWQYF
TRBJ1-6,TRBV29-1,TRBD1,.,TGCAGCGCCCGAACCGGGACAGATAATTCACCCCTCCACTTT,CSARTGTDNSPLHF
TRBJ1-1,TRBV7-2,.,few,TGTGCCAGCAGCTTAGGGGGCGACACTGAAGCTTTCTTT,CASSLGGDTEAFF
TRBJ2-3,TRBV11-2,TRBD2,.,TGTGCCAGCAGCTTAGAAGTAGGTAGCGGGGGATCAGATACGCAGTATTTT,CASSLEVGSGGSDTQYF
TRBJ1-2,TRBV10-3,.,.,TGTGCCATCAGACTAGACGCCTACTATGGCTACACCTTC,CAIRLDAYYGYTF
TRBJ2-7,TRBV25-1,TRBD1,.,TGTGCCAGCAGTGACTCCGGACAGGTATGGGAGCAGTACTTC,CASSDSGQVWEQYF
TRBJ2-5,TRBV5-1,TRBD2,.,TGCGCCAGCAGCCTCCGCCCGCAACTAGCGGGACCCTCGGTTGCGGAGACCCAGTACTTC,CASSLRPQLAGPSVAETQYF
TRBJ2-4,TRBV7-3,TRBD1,.,TGTGCCAGCAGCTTAACAGGGGGCAACATTCAGTACTTC,CASSLTGGNIQYF
TRBJ2-1,TRBV24-1,TRBD1,.,TGTGCCACCAGTGAGGGACAGGGAAGGGGGTCCTACAATGAGCAGTTCTTC,CATSEGQGRGSYNEQFF
TRBJ2-3,TRBV25-1,TRBD2,.,TGTGCCAGCAGTCCCCCCGGGACTAGCGGGAGCAACCAGTATTTT,CASSPPGTSGSNQYF